This T cell receptor (beta chain) was identified in a study of CD8 T cells in Susac syndrome. An amount of RNA that ranged from roughly 0.5 to 1 ug was reverse transcribed with random hexamers. TCRdb passed the immunoSEQ multiplex PCR reads through MiXCR, listing each CDR3 protein once. The table shows around 140,000 distinct CDR3 sequences, with 94% occurring only once. CDR3 size: 14 residues. The germline V gene has CDR1 ENHRY and CDR2 SYGVKD. The V end lost 1 base, the J end lost 2 bases, and 8 bases lay between the germline ends. Sequenced material: CD4+ T cells from PBMCs. The sequence came from a human donor in good health. The gene calls are TRBV10-3 and TRBJ2-5; D is unclear. The CDR3 DNA sequence: TGTGCCATCAGTGAGTTCCAGAGACAAGAGACCCAGTACTTC. This codes for CAISEFQRQETQYF.